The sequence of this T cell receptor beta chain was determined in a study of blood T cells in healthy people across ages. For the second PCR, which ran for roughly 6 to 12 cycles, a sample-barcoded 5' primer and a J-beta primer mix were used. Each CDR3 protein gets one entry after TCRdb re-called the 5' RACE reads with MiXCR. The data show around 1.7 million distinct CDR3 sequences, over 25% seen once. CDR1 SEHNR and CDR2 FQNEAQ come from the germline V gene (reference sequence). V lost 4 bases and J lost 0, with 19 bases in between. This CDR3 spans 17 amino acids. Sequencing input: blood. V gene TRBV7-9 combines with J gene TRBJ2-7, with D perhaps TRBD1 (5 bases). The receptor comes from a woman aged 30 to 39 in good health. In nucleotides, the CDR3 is TGTGCCAGCAGCTCTAACCTTCAGGGTATCCTCTCCTACGAGCAGTACTTC. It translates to CASSSNLQGILSYEQYF.